Shown below are 4 T cell receptor beta chains from a single sample sequenced in a study of cytomegalovirus exposure and HLA in healthy donors. 13 Jbeta primers and 60 Vbeta primers were used for the PCR. Clones were sequenced by immunoSEQ multiplex PCR, and TCRdb holds only the in-frame ones, with some missing. The table has roughly 98,000 clones, 60% to 80% seen once. Sequenced sample: PBMCs. These receptors were collected from a man aged 40-49 years in good health and CMV-seronegative.

V gene TRBV11-2 combines with J gene TRBJ2-7, with D perhaps matching TRBD2 (5 bases). Trimming removed 0 bases at V and 4 bases at J, with 7 bases between. Germline CDR1 is SGHAT and CDR2 is FQNNGV. This CDR3 spans 13 amino acids. CDR3 DNA: TGTGCCAGCAGCTTAGAGTCGGGGTACGAGCAGTACTTC. It yields the protein CASSLESGYEQYF.

The CDR3 bases are TGTGCCAGCCGGAACAGCCGGGGATCACCCCTCCACTTT. Amino acid sequence: CASRNSRGSPLHF. The J gene is TRBJ1-6, the V gene TRBV6-5; no clear D gene. Trimming cost V 8 bases and J 10 bases, with 15 bases left between them. This CDR3 has 13 residues. Germline lookup yields CDR1 MNHEY and CDR2 SVGAGI.

This clone showed up just a few times. The V gene is TRBV5-1, the J gene TRBJ1-4; D gene uncertain. Germline CDR1 and CDR2: SGHRS and YFSETQ. The ends were cut back, 6 bases at V and 5 bases at J, with 11 bases in the middle. CDR3 length: 13 residues. CDR3 DNA sequence: TGCGCCAGCACCCGGACGGGGAATGAAAAACTGTTTTTT. This gives the protein CASTRTGNEKLFF.

DNA of the CDR3: TGTGCCAGCAGCTTTGACAGGGTGGGAGAGCAGTACTTC. Translated, it gives CASSFDRVGEQYF. The rearrangement uses TRBV11-1 and TRBJ2-7, with TRBD1 identical over 7 bases. The CDR3 is made up of 13 amino acids. Germline lookup yields CDR1 SGHAT and CDR2 FQDESV (reference sequence). The V gene end was trimmed by 3 bases and the J gene end by 7 bases; junction bases not matched to a gene: 6.